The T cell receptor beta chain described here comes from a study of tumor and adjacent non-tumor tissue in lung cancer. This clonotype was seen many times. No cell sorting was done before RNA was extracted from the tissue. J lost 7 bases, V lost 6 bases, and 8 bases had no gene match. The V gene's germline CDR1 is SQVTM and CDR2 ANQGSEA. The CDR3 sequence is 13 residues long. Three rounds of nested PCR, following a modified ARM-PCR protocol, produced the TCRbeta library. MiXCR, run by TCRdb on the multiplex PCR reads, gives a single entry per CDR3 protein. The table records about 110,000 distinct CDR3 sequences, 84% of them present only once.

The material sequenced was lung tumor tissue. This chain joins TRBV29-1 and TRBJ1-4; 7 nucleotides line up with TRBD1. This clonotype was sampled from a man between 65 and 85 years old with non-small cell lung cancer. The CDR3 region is CSVVTGNGEKLFF. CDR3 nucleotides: TGCAGCGTCGTGACAGGGAATGGTGAAAAACTGTTTTTT.